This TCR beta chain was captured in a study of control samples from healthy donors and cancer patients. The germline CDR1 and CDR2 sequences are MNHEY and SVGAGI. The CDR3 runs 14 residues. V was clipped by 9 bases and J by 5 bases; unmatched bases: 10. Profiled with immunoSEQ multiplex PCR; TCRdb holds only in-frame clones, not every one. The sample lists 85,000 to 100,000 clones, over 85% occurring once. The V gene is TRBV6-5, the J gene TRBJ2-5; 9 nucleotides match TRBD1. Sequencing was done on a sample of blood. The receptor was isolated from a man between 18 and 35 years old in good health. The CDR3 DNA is TGTGCCAGTCGTTCCGGGACAGGGAGGGAGACCCAGTACTTC. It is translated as CASRSGTGRETQYF.